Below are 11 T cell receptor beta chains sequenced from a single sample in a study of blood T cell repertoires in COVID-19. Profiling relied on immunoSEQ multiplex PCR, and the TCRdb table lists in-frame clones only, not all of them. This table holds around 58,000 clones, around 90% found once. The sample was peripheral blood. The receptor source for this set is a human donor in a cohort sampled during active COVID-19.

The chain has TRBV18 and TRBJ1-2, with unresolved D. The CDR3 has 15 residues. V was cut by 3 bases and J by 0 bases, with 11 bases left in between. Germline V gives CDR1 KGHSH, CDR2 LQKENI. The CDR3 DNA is TGTGCCAGCTCACCCCGGGAGTCTGCTAACTATGGCTACACCTTC. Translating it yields CASSPRESANYGYTF.

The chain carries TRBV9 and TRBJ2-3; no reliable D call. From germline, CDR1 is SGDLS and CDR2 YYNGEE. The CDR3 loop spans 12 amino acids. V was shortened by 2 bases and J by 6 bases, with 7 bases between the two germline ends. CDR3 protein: CASSVRGDTQYF. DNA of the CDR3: TGTGCCAGCAGCGTCAGAGGTGATACGCAGTATTTT.

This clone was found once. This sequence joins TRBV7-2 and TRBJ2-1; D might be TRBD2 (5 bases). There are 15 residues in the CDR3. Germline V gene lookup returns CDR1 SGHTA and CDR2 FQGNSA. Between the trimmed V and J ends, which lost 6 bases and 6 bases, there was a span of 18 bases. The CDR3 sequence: CASRPPGTSRNEQFF. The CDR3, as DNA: TGTGCCAGCAGGCCACCGGGTACTAGTCGCAATGAGCAGTTCTTC.

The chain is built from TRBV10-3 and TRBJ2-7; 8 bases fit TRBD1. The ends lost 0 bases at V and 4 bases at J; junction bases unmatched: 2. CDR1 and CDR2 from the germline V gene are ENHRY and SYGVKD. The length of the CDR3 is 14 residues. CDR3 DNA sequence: TGTGCCATCAGTGAGTCCCAGGGGGCGTACGAGCAGTACTTC. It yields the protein CAISESQGAYEQYF.

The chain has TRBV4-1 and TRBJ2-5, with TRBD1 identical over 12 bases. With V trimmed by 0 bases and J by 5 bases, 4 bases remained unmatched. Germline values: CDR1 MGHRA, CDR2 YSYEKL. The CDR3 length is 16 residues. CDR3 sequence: CASSQEGTGGRETQYF. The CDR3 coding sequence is TGCGCCAGCAGCCAAGAAGGGACAGGGGGCCGGGAGACCCAGTACTTC.

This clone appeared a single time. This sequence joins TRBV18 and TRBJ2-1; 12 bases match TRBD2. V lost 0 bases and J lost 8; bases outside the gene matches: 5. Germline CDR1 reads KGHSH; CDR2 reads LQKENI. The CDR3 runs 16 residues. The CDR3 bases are TGTGCCAGCTCACCACCGCTAGCGGGAGGGATGGATGAGCAGTTCTTC. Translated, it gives CASSPPLAGGMDEQFF.

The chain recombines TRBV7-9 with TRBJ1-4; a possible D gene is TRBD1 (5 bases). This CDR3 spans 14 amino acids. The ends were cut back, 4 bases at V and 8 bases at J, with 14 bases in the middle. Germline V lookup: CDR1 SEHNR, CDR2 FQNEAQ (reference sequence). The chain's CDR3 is CASSWDGGNEKLFF. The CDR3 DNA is TGTGCCAGCAGCTGGGACGGCGGGAACGAAAAACTGTTTTTT.

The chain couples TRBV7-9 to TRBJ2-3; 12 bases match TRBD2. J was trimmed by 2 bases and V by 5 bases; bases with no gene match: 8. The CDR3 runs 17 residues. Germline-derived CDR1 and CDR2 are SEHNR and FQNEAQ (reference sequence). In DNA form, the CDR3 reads TGTGCCAGCAGCCCGAGAGGACTAGCGGGGTACACAGATACGCAGTATTTT. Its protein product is CASSPRGLAGYTDTQYF.

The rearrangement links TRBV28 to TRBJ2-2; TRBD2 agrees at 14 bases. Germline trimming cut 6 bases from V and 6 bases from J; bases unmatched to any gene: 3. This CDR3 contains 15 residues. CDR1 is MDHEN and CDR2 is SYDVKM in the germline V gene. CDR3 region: CASRPGLAGAGELFF. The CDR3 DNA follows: TGTGCCAGCAGACCGGGACTAGCGGGAGCCGGGGAGCTGTTTTTT.

Here the CDR3 DNA reads TGTGCCAGCTCACGGGGACAGGGCGCGAACACCGGGGAGCTGTTTTTT. Protein product: CASSRGQGANTGELFF. This chain connects TRBV18 to TRBJ2-2; 9 bases agree with TRBD1. Germline CDR1 and CDR2: KGHSH and LQKENI. CDR3 size: 16 residues. J gave up 0 bases and V 4 bases, and 3 bases lay outside the gene matches.

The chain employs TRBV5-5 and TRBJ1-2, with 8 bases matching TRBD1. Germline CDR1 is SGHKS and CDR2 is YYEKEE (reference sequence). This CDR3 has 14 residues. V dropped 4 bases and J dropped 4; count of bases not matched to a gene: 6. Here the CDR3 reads CASSDRTGSYGYTF. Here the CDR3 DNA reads TGTGCCAGCAGCGATCGGACAGGGTCCTATGGCTACACCTTC.